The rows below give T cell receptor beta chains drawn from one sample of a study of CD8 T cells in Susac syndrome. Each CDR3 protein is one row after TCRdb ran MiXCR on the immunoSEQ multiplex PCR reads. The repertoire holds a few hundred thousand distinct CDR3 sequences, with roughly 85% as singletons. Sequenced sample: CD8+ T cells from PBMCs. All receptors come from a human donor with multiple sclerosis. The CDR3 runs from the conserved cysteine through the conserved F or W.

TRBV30,CAWSISGTDYNEQFF
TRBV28,CASKLAGEGETQYF
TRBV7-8,CASSFRGLRTPGQETQYF
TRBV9,CASSASGRAANEQFF
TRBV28,CATYRGGSYEQYF
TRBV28,CASIPGPGAIYEQYF
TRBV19,CASTLLAGGSYNEQFF
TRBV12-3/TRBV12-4,CASRAGDYLYNEQFF
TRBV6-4,CASSAVLAGGPHNEQFF
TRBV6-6,CASSYTSQGQPQHF
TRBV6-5,CASSYFSLPVAKNIQYF
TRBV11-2,CASSLSGGGSYEQYF
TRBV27,CASSSTPTGVGDEQYF
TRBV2,CASSGEAGGAGAFF
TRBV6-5,CASSDSGPNTGELFF
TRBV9,CASGGLAGGMEQFF
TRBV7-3,CASRAGTRDNEQFF
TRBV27,CASSWDRGAEAFF
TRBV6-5,CASSYAGQGTGANVLTF
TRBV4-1,CASSQRTGVNIQYF
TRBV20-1,CSARGQYSYEQYF
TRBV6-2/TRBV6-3,CASSYPGEEDTQYF
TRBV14,CASSVGAGGGDTQYF
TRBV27,CASTKIGTSNEKLFF
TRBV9,CASSVKSGVSDEQYF
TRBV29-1,CSVEERTRSKYF
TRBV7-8,CASSYRLAGESLEGDNEQFF
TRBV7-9,CASSLGLAGAGEETQYF
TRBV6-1,CASSALTPGRVTDTQYF
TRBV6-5,CASSSGQRSGPQHF
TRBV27,CASSENPGLGFPDTQYF
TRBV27,CASRWAYNQPQHF
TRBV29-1,CSVLDRGSDSTDTQYF
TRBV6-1,CASNPGTSGRLSTDTQYF
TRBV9,CASSVGGLGEQYF
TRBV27,CASSAALDRSHEQYF
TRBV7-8,CAGSLGIGYTEAFF
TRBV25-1,CASSEGGFVYEQYF
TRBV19,CASSLGGLDEQFF
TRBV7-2,CASSLAGLAANTGELFF
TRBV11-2,CASSLAGQAYGYTF
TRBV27,CASSLSRLSGREGTDTQYF